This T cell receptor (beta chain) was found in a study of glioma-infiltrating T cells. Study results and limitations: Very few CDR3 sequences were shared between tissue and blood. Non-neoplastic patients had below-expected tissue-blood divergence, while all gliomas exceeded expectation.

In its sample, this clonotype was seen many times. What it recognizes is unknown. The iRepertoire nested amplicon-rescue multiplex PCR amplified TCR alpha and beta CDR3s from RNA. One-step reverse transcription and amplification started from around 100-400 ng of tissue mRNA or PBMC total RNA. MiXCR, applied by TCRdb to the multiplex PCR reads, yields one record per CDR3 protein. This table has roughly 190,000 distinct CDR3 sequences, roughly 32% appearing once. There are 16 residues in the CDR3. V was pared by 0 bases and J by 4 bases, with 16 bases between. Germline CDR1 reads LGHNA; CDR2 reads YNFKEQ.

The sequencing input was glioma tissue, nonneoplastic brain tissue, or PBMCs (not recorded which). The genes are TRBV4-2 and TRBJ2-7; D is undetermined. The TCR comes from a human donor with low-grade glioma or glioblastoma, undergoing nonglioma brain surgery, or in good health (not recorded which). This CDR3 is CASSQEGSPAPYEQYF. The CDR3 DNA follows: TGTGCCAGCAGCCAAGAAGGTTCCCCAGCGCCTTACGAGCAGTACTTC.